The T cell receptor beta chain under discussion was sequenced for a study of blood T cell repertoires in COVID-19. Study details: Material from acute and convalescent COVID-19 was sourced from the United States, Italy and Spain. The analysed material was cDNA or gDNA that came from T cells, B-cell-depleted T cells, or PBMCs.

How the authors handled the data: The authors estimated nucleated cell counts from reference gene primer amplification. Method: immunoSEQ multiplex PCR; TCRdb's copy keeps in-frame clones and lacks some. From that table come the V and J calls and clone size; the DNA was used to work out D and trimming. Of 270,000 or so clones listed, about four fifths are singletons. J lost 5 bases, V lost 7 bases, and 4 bases had no gene match. The CDR3 extends over 15 amino acids. CDR1 and CDR2 (germline): LGHDT, YNNKEL (reference sequence). The V and J genes are TRBV3-1 (or the pseudogene TRBV3-2) and TRBJ2-1, with 14 bases matching TRBD2. The clonotype was recovered from a woman in her sixties with active or convalescent COVID-19. Sequencing input: peripheral blood. CDR3 sequence reads: CASKRLAGGHNEQFF. The CDR3 coding sequence is TGTGCCAGCAAACGACTAGCGGGGGGGCACAATGAGCAGTTCTTC.